The 24 T cell receptor beta chains below were found in one sample sequenced in a study of CD8+ T cells in alopecia areata. Regarding treatment: oral pan-JAK inhibitor, 5-10 mg twice daily. The authors extracted RNA and reverse transcribed it into cDNA as the sequencing template. TCRdb's copy holds only in-frame clones and misses some; the assay was immunoSEQ multiplex PCR. The sample lists 110,000 to 150,000 clones, around four fifths occurring once. The sequencing here drew on CD8+ T cells sorted from blood, taken at week 4, from a patient treated with tofacitinib. These receptor sequences come from a human donor with alopecia areata.

V is TRBV4-2 and J is TRBJ2-7; 7 positions agree with TRBD1. Germline V CDR1 and CDR2: LGHNA, YNFKEQ. The CDR3 has 15 amino acids. V dropped 0 bases and J dropped 6; count of bases not matched to a gene: 8. For the CDR3, the DNA is TGTGCCAGCAGCCAAGATCCAGGGTCAGGGGGCGAGCAGTACTTC. It codes for CASSQDPGSGGEQYF.

V is TRBV5-1 and J is TRBJ2-1; possibly TRBD2 for D (5 bases). With 0 bases removed from V and 4 bases from J, the gap between germline ends came to 14 bases. In germline, CDR1 is SGHRS, CDR2 YFSETQ. This CDR3 is 16 amino acids long. CDR3 in amino acids: CASSLGSSVTYNEQFF. The CDR3 DNA is TGCGCCAGCAGCTTGGGAAGTAGCGTGACATACAATGAGCAGTTCTTC.

J is TRBJ2-1 and V is TRBV2, with 7 nucleotides matching TRBD2. Germline V gene sequence: CDR1 SNHLY, CDR2 FYNNEI. CDR3 length equals 10 residues. V was pared by 6 bases and J by 12 bases, with 2 bases of the junction left unmatched. For the CDR3, the DNA is TGTGCCAGCAGGCCGGGAGGGCAGTTCTTC. Encoded protein: CASRPGGQFF.

The rearrangement joins TRBV20-1 to TRBJ2-5; D is unclear. This CDR3 is 11 amino acids long. Germline V CDR1 and CDR2: DFQATT, SNEGSKA (reference sequence). Trimming took off 6 bases at V and 5 bases at J, with 10 bases between the two ends. CDR3 coding DNA: TGCAGTGCCGAGTCAGTCGAGACCCAGTACTTC. This translates into CSAESVETQYF.

V gene TRBV19 combines with J gene TRBJ2-3; 7 bases map to TRBD2. The length of the CDR3 is 18 residues. Germline values: CDR1 LNHDA, CDR2 SQIVND (reference sequence). V lost 4 bases, J lost 4 bases, and 17 bases stayed unmatched. The DNA for the CDR3 is TGTGCCAGTAGTACCGGGGGGAGGAACTATCTCGCCGCAGATACGCAGTATTTT. The encoded protein is CASSTGGRNYLAADTQYF.

This chain's CDR3 is CASSVRDRDEEGYTF. CDR3 bases: TGTGCCAGCAGCGTAAGGGACAGGGACGAGGAAGGCTACACCTTC. The genes are TRBV7-8 and TRBJ1-2; 9 nucleotides align to TRBD1. Germline CDR1 SGHVS, CDR2 FQNEAQ. Trimming at V came to 5 bases and at J to 8 bases, leaving 12 bases not matched to a gene. The CDR3 covers 15 residues.

The rearrangement links TRBV6-5 to TRBJ2-3, with TRBD1 identical over 7 bases. The length of the CDR3 is 15 residues. Per germline, CDR1 MNHEY and CDR2 SVGAGI. Trimming removed 6 bases from V and 5 bases from J; junction bases left unmatched: 11. The CDR3 here is CASRTVQGWEDTQYF. In DNA, the CDR3 is TGTGCCAGCAGGACGGTACAGGGGTGGGAAGATACGCAGTATTTT.

The rearrangement uses TRBV5-6 and TRBJ2-1; D not resolved. V was trimmed by 0 bases and J by 2 bases, leaving 12 bases between them. CDR3 size: 16 residues. Germline V gene sequence: CDR1 SGHDT, CDR2 YYEEEE. The CDR3 DNA is TGTGCCAGCAGCTTGGAGGCAGCTTCTACCTACAATGAGCAGTTCTTC. Amino acids: CASSLEAASTYNEQFF.

The gene calls are TRBV5-6 and TRBJ2-3; TRBD2 matches 13 bases. CDR1 and CDR2 from the germline V gene are SGHDT and YYEEEE. The CDR3 loop spans 16 amino acids. J lost 2 bases, V lost 4 bases, and 4 bases had no gene match. The CDR3 region has the DNA TGTGCCAGCAGCCTGGGACTAGCGGGGTACACAGATACGCAGTATTTT. It encodes CASSLGLAGYTDTQYF. Variable domain in full (rest from reference TRBV5-6 and TRBJ2-3): DAGVTQSPTHLIKTRGQQVTLRCSPKSGHDTVSWYQQALGQGPQFIFQYYEEEERQRGNFPDRFSGHQFPNYSSELNVNALLLGDSALYLCASSLGLAGYTDTQYFGPGTRLTVL.

The genes are TRBV6-1 and TRBJ2-3; no clear D gene. Trimming cost V 6 bases and J 1 base, with 14 bases left between them. CDR3 length: 15 residues. CDR1 and CDR2 (germline): MNHNS, SASEGT. The CDR3 region is CASSPVGYGTDTQYF. CDR3 sequence (DNA): TGTGCCAGCAGCCCCGTGGGATATGGCACAGATACGCAGTATTTT.

The V gene is TRBV7-9, the J gene TRBJ1-1; D is unresolved. The germline CDR1 and CDR2 sequences are SEHNR and FQNEAQ (reference sequence). Trimming left V 5 bases short and J 2 bases short, with 6 bases between. This CDR3 spans 12 amino acids. The DNA of the CDR3 is TGTGCCAGCAGCCGACTTAACACTGAAGCTTTCTTT. Protein: CASSRLNTEAFF.

V and J are TRBV5-1 and TRBJ2-2, with 7 bases aligning to TRBD1. Germline CDR1 and CDR2: SGHRS and YFSETQ. J lost 0 bases, V lost 3 bases, and 8 bases had no gene match. The CDR3 totals 17 residues. The chain's CDR3 is CASSSKIQGANTGELFF. The CDR3 DNA reads TGCGCCAGCAGCTCTAAGATCCAGGGGGCGAACACCGGGGAGCTGTTTTTT.

Only one count was recorded for this clone. The chain employs TRBV4-3 and TRBJ1-6, with 7 bases fitting TRBD1. Germline values: CDR1 LGHNA, CDR2 YSLEER. V shed 2 bases, J shed 8 bases, and the junction held 6 bases outside the gene matches. The CDR3 is 15 amino acids. Here the CDR3 DNA reads TGCGCCAGCAGCCAATCAGGGGGTATGGATTCACCCCTCCACTTT. As protein: CASSQSGGMDSPLHF.

The gene calls are TRBV30 and TRBJ1-6; 9 bases match TRBD1. The V segment lost 3 bases and the J segment 13 bases; nucleotides outside the gene matches: 10. CDR3 length equals 14 residues. Germline V gene data show CDR1 as GTSNPN and CDR2 as SVGIG (reference sequence). The CDR3 loop is CAWSPGTGSFPLHF. The CDR3 DNA reads as TGTGCCTGGAGCCCCGGGACAGGGTCTTTCCCCCTCCACTTT. The full variable domain, completed using reference TRBV30 and TRBJ1-6, is SQTIHQWPATLVQPVGSPLSLECTVEGTSNPNLYWYRQAAGRGLQLLFYSVGIGQISSEVPQNLSASRPQDRQFILSSKKLLLSDSGFYLCAWSPGTGSFPLHFGNGTRLTVT.

The chain uses TRBV28 and TRBJ2-4; 9 bases are shared with TRBD2. Germline values: CDR1 MDHEN, CDR2 SYDVKM. The CDR3 spans 22 residues. With V trimmed by 2 bases and J by 0 bases, 20 bases remained unmatched. This chain's CDR3 is CASSLPNTASGGSTLAKNIQYF. The CDR3 nucleotides read TGTGCCAGCAGTTTACCCAATACCGCGAGCGGGGGGAGTACTCTAGCCAAAAACATTCAGTACTTC.

This clone was recorded once. The rearrangement links TRBV9 to TRBJ2-5, with 12 bases fitting TRBD2. Germline CDR1 reads SGDLS; CDR2 reads YYNGEE. The length of the CDR3 is 14 residues. V lost 3 bases to trimming and J lost 4 bases; unmatched junction nucleotides: 1. For the CDR3, the DNA is TGTGCCAGCAGCGGGACTAGCGGGGTAGAGACCCAGTACTTC. Its translation is CASSGTSGVETQYF.

V is TRBV7-2 and J is TRBJ2-7; 12 nucleotides line up with TRBD2. Germline CDR1 reads SGHTA; CDR2 reads FQGNSA. Trimming removed 3 bases from V and 6 bases from J; junction bases left unmatched: 3. CDR3 length: 14 residues. In nucleotides, the CDR3 is TGTGCCAGCAGCTTTGCTAGCGGGGGGGGCGAGCAGTACTTC. This encodes CASSFASGGGEQYF.

CDR3 in amino acids: CASSPGQGSSTDTQYF. The CDR3, as DNA: TGTGCCAGCTCACCGGGACAGGGGTCGAGCACAGATACGCAGTATTTT. J is TRBJ2-3 and V is TRBV18; TRBD1 matches 10 bases. Germline V gene sequence: CDR1 KGHSH, CDR2 LQKENI. Germline trimming cut 3 bases from V and 0 bases from J; bases unmatched to any gene: 3. This CDR3 is 16 amino acids long.

The chain links TRBV7-9 to TRBJ2-1, with D maybe TRBD1 (5 bases). With 4 bases removed from V and 8 bases from J, the gap between germline ends came to 9 bases. This CDR3 region has 12 residues. CDR1 SEHNR and CDR2 FQNEAQ come from the germline V gene (reference sequence). CDR3 protein: CASSSSGYEQFF. CDR3 sequence (DNA): TGTGCCAGCAGCTCCTCAGGGTATGAGCAGTTCTTC.

The rearrangement joins TRBV5-6 to TRBJ2-3; 12 bases fit TRBD2. Germline values: CDR1 SGHDT, CDR2 YYEEEE. J was trimmed by 4 bases and V by 3 bases; bases with no gene match: 6. This CDR3 region has 16 residues. The DNA of the CDR3 is TGTGCCAGCAGCTCACCCCTAGCGGGGGGGCCAGATACGCAGTATTTT. It translates to CASSSPLAGGPDTQYF.

V and J are TRBV18 and TRBJ2-5, with no clear D. V dropped 1 base and J dropped 4 bases, with 10 bases sitting between them. The CDR3 runs 14 residues. Germline assignment: CDR1 KGHSH and CDR2 LQKENI. The CDR3 loop reads CASSPRTNSETQYF. DNA of the CDR3: TGTGCCAGCTCACCACGAACTAACTCAGAGACCCAGTACTTC.

This clone occurred once. The rearrangement uses TRBV4-3 and TRBJ2-1, with TRBD2 identical over 8 bases. The CDR3 is 16 amino acids. After removal of 1 base from V and 8 bases from J, the junction contained 10 bases not matched to a gene. Germline V gives CDR1 LGHNA, CDR2 YSLEER. The DNA for the CDR3 is TGCGCCAGCAGCCAAGGGGACGGGGGGGCCTGGGATGAGCAGTTCTTC. This translates into CASSQGDGGAWDEQFF.

V gene TRBV11-1 combines with J gene TRBJ2-5; 12 positions agree with TRBD2. V shed 2 bases and J 5 bases; nucleotides not matched to a gene: 3. CDR1 and CDR2 from the germline V gene are SGHAT and FQDESV (reference sequence). This CDR3 spans 15 amino acids. In DNA, the CDR3 is TGTGCCAGCAGCTTACTAGCGGGGGGGCTGGAGACCCAGTACTTC. Translated: CASSLLAGGLETQYF.

The J gene is TRBJ2-7, the V gene TRBV18, with 10 nucleotides matching TRBD1. This CDR3 has 16 residues. Germline V gene lookup returns CDR1 KGHSH and CDR2 LQKENI. The trim removed 3 bases at V and 5 bases at J, leaving 10 bases unmatched. CDR3 DNA: TGTGCCAGCTCACCGGCGGACAGGGGGGACCTTGACGAGCAGTACTTC. Its translation: CASSPADRGDLDEQYF.